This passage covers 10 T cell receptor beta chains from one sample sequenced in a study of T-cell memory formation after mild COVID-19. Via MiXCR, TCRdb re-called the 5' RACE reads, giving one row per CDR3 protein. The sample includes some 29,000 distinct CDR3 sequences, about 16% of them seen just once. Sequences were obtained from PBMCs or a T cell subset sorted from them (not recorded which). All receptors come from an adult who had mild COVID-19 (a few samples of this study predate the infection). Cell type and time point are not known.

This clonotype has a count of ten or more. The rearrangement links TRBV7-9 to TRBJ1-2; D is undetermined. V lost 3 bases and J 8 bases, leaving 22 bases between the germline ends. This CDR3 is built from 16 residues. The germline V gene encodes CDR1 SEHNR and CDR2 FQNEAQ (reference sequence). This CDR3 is CASSFSGQAGDQGYTF. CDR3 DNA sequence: TGTGCCAGCAGCTTCAGTGGGCAGGCCGGTGATCAAGGCTACACCTTC.

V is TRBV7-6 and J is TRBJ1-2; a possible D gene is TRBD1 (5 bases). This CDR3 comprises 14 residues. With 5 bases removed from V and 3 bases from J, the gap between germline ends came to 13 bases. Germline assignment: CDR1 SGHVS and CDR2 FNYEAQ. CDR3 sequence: CASSPRGQDYGYTF. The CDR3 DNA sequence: TGTGCCAGCAGCCCTAGGGGTCAGGACTATGGCTACACCTTC.

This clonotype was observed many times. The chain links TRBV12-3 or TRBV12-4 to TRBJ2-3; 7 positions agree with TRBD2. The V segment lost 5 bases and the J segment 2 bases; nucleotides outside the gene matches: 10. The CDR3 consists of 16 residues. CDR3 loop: CASSLFSAGDTDTQYF. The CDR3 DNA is TGTGCCAGCAGTCTTTTTTCGGCGGGGGACACAGATACGCAGTATTTT.

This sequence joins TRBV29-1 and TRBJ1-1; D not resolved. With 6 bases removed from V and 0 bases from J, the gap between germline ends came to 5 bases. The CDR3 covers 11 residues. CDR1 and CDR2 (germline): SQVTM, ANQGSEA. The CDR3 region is CSVGVNTEAFF. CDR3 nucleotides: TGCAGCGTAGGAGTGAACACTGAAGCTTTCTTT.

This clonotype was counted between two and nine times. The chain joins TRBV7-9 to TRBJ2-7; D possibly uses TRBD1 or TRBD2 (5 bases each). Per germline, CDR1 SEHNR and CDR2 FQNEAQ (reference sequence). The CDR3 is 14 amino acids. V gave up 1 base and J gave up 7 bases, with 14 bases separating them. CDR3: CASSLEVVWGEQYF. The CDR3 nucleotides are TGTGCCAGCAGCTTAGAGGTTGTTTGGGGGGAGCAGTACTTC.

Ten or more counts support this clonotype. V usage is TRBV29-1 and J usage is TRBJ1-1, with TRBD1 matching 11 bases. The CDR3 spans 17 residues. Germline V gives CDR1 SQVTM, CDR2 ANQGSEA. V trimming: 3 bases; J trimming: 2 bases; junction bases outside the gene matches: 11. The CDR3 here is CSVDSPGQGALNTEAFF. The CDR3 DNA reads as TGCAGCGTTGATTCTCCCGGACAGGGGGCACTCAACACTGAAGCTTTCTTT.

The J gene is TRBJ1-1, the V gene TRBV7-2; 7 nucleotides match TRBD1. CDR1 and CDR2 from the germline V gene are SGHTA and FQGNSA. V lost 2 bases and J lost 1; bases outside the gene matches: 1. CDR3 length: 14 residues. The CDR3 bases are TGTGCCAGCAGCTTAAGACAGGGGAACACTGAAGCTTTCTTT. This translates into CASSLRQGNTEAFF. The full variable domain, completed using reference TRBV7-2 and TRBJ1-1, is GAGVSQSPSNKVTEKGKDVELRCDPISGHTALYWYRQSLGQGLEFLIYFQGNSAPDKSGLPSDRFSAERTGGSVSTLTIQRTQQEDSAVYLCASSLRQGNTEAFFGQGTRLTVV.

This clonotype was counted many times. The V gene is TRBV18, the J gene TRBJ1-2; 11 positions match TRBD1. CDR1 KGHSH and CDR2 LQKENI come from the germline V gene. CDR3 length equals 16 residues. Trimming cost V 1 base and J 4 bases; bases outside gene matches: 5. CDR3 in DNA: TGTGCCAGCTCACCACGGACAGGGGGCGAATTCTATGGCTACACCTTC. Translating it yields CASSPRTGGEFYGYTF.

CDR3 coding DNA: TGTGCCATCATGAGGACGGAAAACACTGAAGCTTTCTTT. Translation gives CAIMRTENTEAFF. The rearrangement joins TRBV10-3 to TRBJ1-1; no reliable D call. The germline V gene encodes CDR1 ENHRY and CDR2 SYGVKD. CDR3 length equals 13 residues. Between the trimmed V and J ends, which lost 7 bases and 2 bases, there was a span of 11 bases.

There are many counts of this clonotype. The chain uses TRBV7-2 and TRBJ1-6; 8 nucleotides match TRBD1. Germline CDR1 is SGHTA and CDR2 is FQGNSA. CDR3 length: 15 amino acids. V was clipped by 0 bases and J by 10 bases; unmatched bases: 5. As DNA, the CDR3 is TGTGCCAGCAGCTTAGCGAAGGACAGGGTCTCACCCCTCCACTTT. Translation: CASSLAKDRVSPLHF.